This TCR beta chain comes out of a study of blood T cells in healthy people across ages. With a J-beta primer mix and a sample-barcoded 5' primer, a second PCR ran 7 to 11 cycles. TCRdb independently ran MiXCR on the 5' RACE reads; one entry per CDR3 protein. The sample carries about 570,000 distinct CDR3 sequences, roughly a quarter recorded once. Unmatched junction bases numbered 6, after V lost 2 bases and J lost 3 bases. This CDR3 comprises 16 residues. Germline-derived CDR1 and CDR2 are SGHRS and YFSETQ. Sequencing was done on a sample of blood. The TCR originated in a woman aged 70-85 years in good health. The V gene is TRBV5-1, the J gene TRBJ2-1; TRBD2 matches at 9 bases. CDR3 residues: CASSLISGGVYNEQFF. CDR3 nucleotides: TGCGCCAGCAGCTTAATTAGCGGGGGAGTCTACAATGAGCAGTTCTTC.